What follows are 32 T cell receptor beta chains derived from one specimen sequenced in a study of T cells in Graves' hyperthyroidism and ophthalmopathy (dated by TCRdb to between 2018 and 2021). Library preparation was by multiplex PCR. Data came from an Illumina HiSeq 2000. Amplification of TCR beta CDR3 regions was carried out from RNA transcripts. For the first round of RT-PCR on the TCR CDR3, the HTBI primer set was used together with the Qiagen OneStep RT-PCR kit. Using fastp trimming at Q25 and MiXCR clonotype assembly, TCRdb reanalyzed the public sequencing data and kept in-frame beta chains. For every CDR3 protein sequence, its rows merge into one entry that carries the most common genes and DNA. The table for this sample lists about 600,000 distinct CDR3 sequences; 13% to 15% of them were counted only once. The top ten constitute roughly 7.1% of the sample. The sequencing input was blood. The receptor set was obtained from a woman younger than 35 with Graves' ophthalmopathy.

This clonotype occurred a few times. This rearrangement joins TRBV7-3 to TRBJ2-2, with TRBD2 identical over 11 bases. The trim removed 6 bases at V and 5 bases at J, leaving 5 bases unmatched. The germline V gene encodes CDR1 SGHTA and CDR2 FQGTGA. This CDR3 has 15 amino acids. CDR3 sequence: CASRKLAGVTGELFF. The CDR3 region has the DNA TGTGCCAGCAGGAAACTAGCGGGAGTTACCGGGGAGCTGTTTTTT.

This clonotype was seen ten or more times. CDR3 sequence reads: CASSLGWREMSGELFF. DNA of the CDR3: TGTGCCAGCAGCTTAGGTTGGCGGGAGATGAGCGGGGAGCTGTTTTTT. V gene TRBV11-3 combines with J gene TRBJ2-2, with 7 bases that match TRBD2. With 1 base clipped from V and 7 bases from J, the junction kept 9 bases outside the gene matches. There are 16 residues in the CDR3. Germline values: CDR1 SGHNT, CDR2 YENEEA.

This clonotype was detected many times. The chain uses TRBV12-3 or TRBV12-4 and TRBJ1-5; D unresolved. CDR3 length: 13 residues. V dropped 5 bases and J dropped 6 bases, with 11 bases sitting between them. Written as DNA, the CDR3 is TGTGCCAGCAGTCCCTCTGGTAGTCAGCCCCAGCATTTT. Translating gives CASSPSGSQPQHF.

The chain uses TRBV5-5 and TRBJ2-1, with 14 bases fitting TRBD2. The ends lost 0 bases at V and 3 bases at J; junction bases unmatched: 8. The CDR3 runs 19 residues. Germline V gene sequence: CDR1 SGHKS, CDR2 YYEKEE (reference sequence). CDR3 sequence reads: CASSLEGQGLAGVYNEQFF. CDR3 in DNA: TGTGCCAGCAGCTTGGAGGGACAGGGACTAGCGGGAGTCTACAATGAGCAGTTCTTC.

The chain combines TRBV18 with TRBJ2-7, with D perhaps matching TRBD1 (8 bases). CDR1 and CDR2 (germline): KGHSH, LQKENI. Trimming cost V 4 bases and J 4 bases, with 17 bases left between them. The CDR3 sequence is 15 residues long. This chain's CDR3 is CASSRDRGGLYEQYF. CDR3 DNA: TGTGCCAGCTCACGCGACAGGGGAGGGTTATACGAGCAGTACTTC.

In its sample, this clonotype was seen many times. The chain recombines TRBV7-2 with TRBJ2-1, with TRBD2 identical over 7 bases. This CDR3 region has 16 residues. From germline, CDR1 is SGHTA and CDR2 FQGNSA. J lost 5 bases, V lost 0 bases, and 7 bases had no gene match. CDR3 sequence: CASSLAAAGVNNEQFF. The CDR3 coding sequence is TGTGCCAGCAGCTTAGCGGCGGCGGGAGTAAACAATGAGCAGTTCTTC.

This clonotype showed up just a few times. The CDR3 sequence is CASSDRNTGELFF. DNA for the CDR3: TGTGCCAGCAGTGATCGGAACACCGGGGAGCTGTTTTTT. The V gene is TRBV25-1, the J gene TRBJ2-2; D is ambiguous. V lost 3 bases and J 1 base, leaving 3 bases between the germline ends. CDR1 is MGHDK, CDR2 SYGVNS, per germline. This CDR3 contains 13 residues.

V gene TRBV30 combines with J gene TRBJ2-1; the D gene is possibly TRBD1 (6 bases). This CDR3 contains 15 residues. V lost 0 bases and J lost 3, with 12 bases in between. CDR1 GTSNPN and CDR2 SVGIG come from the germline V gene (reference sequence). The CDR3 loop is CAWSVQGRFYNEQFF. CDR3 DNA: TGTGCCTGGAGTGTACAGGGACGTTTCTACAATGAGCAGTTCTTC.

Regarding this clonotype: The CDR3 does not end in the conserved phenylalanine or tryptophan, so this is likely a read error. This rearrangement joins TRBV5-1 to TRBJ2-1; 9 bases match TRBD1. This CDR3 contains 15 residues. Germline V CDR1 and CDR2: SGHRS, YFSETQ. This CDR3 reads CASSSDRGWGNEQFL. The CDR3, as DNA: TGTGCCAGCAGCTCGGACAGGGGTTGGGGGAATGAGCAGTTCCTC.

CDR3 sequence: CASSGQAGDTGELFF. The CDR3 DNA reads as TGTGCCAGCAGCGGACAGGCGGGGGACACCGGGGAGCTGTTTTTT. This chain uses TRBV9 with TRBJ2-2; tentative D call: TRBD2 (7 bases). CDR3 length equals 15 residues. The V gene's germline CDR1 is SGDLS and CDR2 YYNGEE. V gave up 3 bases and J gave up 3 bases, with 12 bases separating them. Filled out from reference TRBV9 and TRBJ2-2, the complete variable domain reads DSGVTQTPKHLITATGQRVTLRCSPRSGDLSVYWYQQSLDQGLQFLIQYYNGEERAKGNILERFSAQQFPDLHSELNLSSLELGDSALYFCASSGQAGDTGELFFGEGSRLTVL.

This clonotype has only a few counts. The chain uses TRBV28 and TRBJ2-2, with D possibly matching TRBD2 (6 bases). Trimming left V 6 bases short and J 7 bases short, with 27 bases between. This CDR3 region has 18 residues. Germline CDR1 and CDR2: MDHEN and SYDVKM. CDR3 residues: CASREIGTHLKYSGELFF. DNA of the CDR3: TGTGCCAGCAGAGAGATAGGGACTCATTTGAAATATAGCGGGGAGCTGTTTTTT.

CDR3 DNA: TGTGCCTGGAGTCCTCAGGAGGGACGGCACGAGCAGTACTTC. Its protein product is CAWSPQEGRHEQYF. The chain joins TRBV30 to TRBJ2-7; D perhaps matches TRBD2 (6 bases). With 2 bases removed from V and 5 bases from J, the gap between germline ends came to 16 bases. This CDR3 has 14 amino acids. Looked up from germline, CDR1 is GTSNPN and CDR2 is SVGIG (reference sequence).

In this sample, this clonotype turned up many times. The chain carries TRBV28 and TRBJ2-5; 8 bases map to TRBD1. The CDR3 covers 15 residues. Germline trimming cut 4 bases from V and 1 base from J; bases unmatched to any gene: 5. From germline, CDR1 is MDHEN and CDR2 SYDVKM. CDR3 in amino acids: CASSSRTGRQETQYF. Here the CDR3 DNA reads TGTGCCAGCAGTTCCCGGACAGGGCGCCAAGAGACCCAGTACTTC.

The CDR3 protein is CAIAGAGETQYF. The CDR3 DNA follows: TGTGCCATCGCGGGGGCGGGGGAGACCCAGTACTTC. The chain recombines TRBV10-3 with TRBJ2-5, with D perhaps matching TRBD2 (7 bases). CDR1 and CDR2 from the germline V gene are ENHRY and SYGVKD. This CDR3 is built from 12 residues. Trimming removed 8 bases from V and 5 bases from J, with 12 bases in between.

The chain couples TRBV7-9 to TRBJ1-1; TRBD1 might be the D (5 bases). The germline V and J ends were trimmed by 1 base and 0 bases, with 15 bases remaining between them. This CDR3 has 17 amino acids. Germline CDR1 SEHNR, CDR2 FQNEAQ (reference sequence). The CDR3 protein is CASSLGGWGPMNTEAFF. The CDR3, as DNA: TGTGCCAGCAGCTTAGGGGGCTGGGGCCCAATGAACACTGAAGCTTTCTTT. Variable domain in full (rest from reference TRBV7-9 and TRBJ1-1): DTGVSQNPRHKITKRGQNVTFRCDPISEHNRLYWYRQTLGQGPEFLTYFQNEAQLEKSRLLSDRFSAERPKGSFSTLEIQRTEQGDSAMYLCASSLGGWGPMNTEAFFGQGTRLTVV.

This clonotype showed up many times. The V and J genes are TRBV11-2 and TRBJ2-5, with a tentative D call TRBD2 (6 bases). V shed 2 bases and J shed 5 bases, with 15 bases lying between them. CDR3 size: 15 residues. Germline lookup yields CDR1 SGHAT and CDR2 FQNNGV. CDR3 sequence: CASSLSLGGTETQYF. In DNA, the CDR3 is TGTGCCAGCAGCTTAAGCCTTGGAGGGACGGAGACCCAGTACTTC.

This clonotype was observed many times. The chain couples TRBV28 to TRBJ2-3; 7 bases agree with TRBD2. V was pared by 3 bases and J by 2 bases, with 11 bases of the junction left unmatched. The germline V gene has CDR1 MDHEN and CDR2 SYDVKM. The CDR3 extends over 17 amino acids. CDR3 nucleotides: TGTGCCAGCAGTTTCCCCGGGGGTAGCGGGTACACAGATACGCAGTATTTT. This encodes CASSFPGGSGYTDTQYF.

This clonotype was recorded at least ten times. The chain has TRBV13 and TRBJ2-5, with 13 positions matching TRBD2. V shed 5 bases, J shed 2 bases, and the junction held 8 bases outside the gene matches. Germline CDR1 reads PRHDT; CDR2 reads FYEKMQ (reference sequence). The CDR3 loop spans 17 amino acids. This CDR3 is CASSRRTSGSIQETQYF. The CDR3 bases are TGTGCCAGCAGCCGCCGGACTAGCGGGAGCATACAAGAGACCCAGTACTTC.

The rearrangement links TRBV13 to TRBJ2-1; 8 nucleotides line up with TRBD2. V lost 6 bases to trimming and J lost 7 bases; unmatched junction nucleotides: 11. Germline V gene data show CDR1 as PRHDT and CDR2 as FYEKMQ (reference sequence). The CDR3 has 15 residues. The CDR3 protein is CASRPRGGTGNEQFF. Written as DNA, the CDR3 is TGTGCCAGCAGACCCCGGGGGGGGACGGGGAATGAGCAGTTCTTC.

The genes are TRBV12-3 or TRBV12-4 and TRBJ2-3; the D gene is possibly TRBD1 (6 bases). CDR3 length equals 13 residues. Trimming took off 10 bases at V and 5 bases at J, with 16 bases between the two ends. The CDR3 is CATGRGLGDTQYF. The CDR3, as DNA: TGTGCCACCGGAAGGGGGTTGGGAGATACGCAGTATTTT.

This clonotype was observed a handful of times. The gene calls are TRBV7-9 and TRBJ1-1, with unresolved D. The CDR3 runs to 14 residues. V was clipped by 5 bases and J by 6 bases, with 16 bases between them. Germline assignment: CDR1 SEHNR and CDR2 FQNEAQ (reference sequence). The CDR3 region is CASSTGGGRPEAFF. The CDR3 DNA is TGTGCCAGCAGCACGGGCGGAGGGCGCCCTGAAGCTTTCTTT.

This clonotype was recorded many times. The chain carries TRBV5-6 and TRBJ2-2, with D possibly matching TRBD1 (5 bases). The V end lost 1 base, the J end lost 3 bases, and 13 bases lay between the germline ends. This CDR3 region has 16 residues. In germline, CDR1 is SGHDT, CDR2 YYEEEE. The CDR3 bases are TGTGCCAGCAGCTTGAGTCCCAGGGCTGACACCGGGGAGCTGTTTTTT. Amino acids: CASSLSPRADTGELFF.

This clonotype was observed a handful of times. The chain is built from TRBV5-1 and TRBJ2-1; D unresolved. V gave up 3 bases and J gave up 6 bases, with 16 bases separating them. Germline assignment: CDR1 SGHRS and CDR2 YFSETQ. This CDR3 contains 15 residues. This CDR3 reads CASSSDNLPPNEQFF. The CDR3 region has the DNA TGCGCCAGCAGCTCCGACAACCTTCCCCCCAATGAGCAGTTCTTC.

This clonotype was counted between two and nine times. The chain is built from TRBV10-3 and TRBJ2-1, with 8 positions matching TRBD1. The CDR3 is made up of 13 amino acids. From germline, CDR1 is ENHRY and CDR2 SYGVKD. The CDR3 DNA reads TGTGCGACGACCCCCCAGGGGGCGAATGAGCAGTTCTTC. Translation: CATTPQGANEQFF.

The rearrangement uses TRBV29-1 and TRBJ2-1; D remains ambiguous. Germline CDR1 SQVTM, CDR2 ANQGSEA. The CDR3 is 14 residues long. V was cut by 1 base and J by 0 bases, with 7 bases left in between. The CDR3 nucleotides read TGCAGCGTTGAAGCGAGAAGCTCCTACAATGAGCAGTTCTTC. This sequence encodes CSVEARSSYNEQFF.

This clonotype was seen ten or more times. The V and J genes are TRBV20-1 and TRBJ2-5; D is perhaps TRBD1 (6 bases). The CDR3 covers 16 residues. Trimming stripped 0 bases from V and 2 bases from J, with 16 bases between. The germline CDR1 and CDR2 sequences are DFQATT and SNEGSKA (reference sequence). The CDR3 region is CSAREESWTAQETQYF. In DNA, the CDR3 is TGCAGTGCTAGAGAGGAATCTTGGACAGCTCAAGAGACCCAGTACTTC.

CDR3 coding DNA: TGTGCCAGCTATCCCCGGACAGGGGGCCACGAGCAGTACTTC. Protein product: CASYPRTGGHEQYF. This chain uses TRBV2 with TRBJ2-7; 11 bases fit TRBD1. After removal of 8 bases from V and 5 bases from J, the junction contained 8 bases not matched to a gene. Germline loops: CDR1 SNHLY, CDR2 FYNNEI. This CDR3 is 14 amino acids long.

The chain recombines TRBV6-2 or TRBV6-3 with TRBJ2-1; 13 nucleotides match TRBD2. V shed 7 bases, J shed 5 bases, and the junction held 8 bases outside the gene matches. The CDR3 is 16 amino acids. The germline V gene encodes CDR1 MNHEY and CDR2 SVGEGT. The CDR3 spells CASTPGLAGEHNEQFF. DNA of the CDR3: TGTGCCAGCACCCCTGGACTAGCGGGAGAACACAATGAGCAGTTCTTC.

This clonotype occurred once. Since a much larger clone is just one base distant, this may be a read error. The CDR3 reads CAGRVGTGNSPLHF. The CDR3 coding sequence is TGTGCCGGCCGCGTGGGGACAGGGAATTCACCCCTCCACTTT. The chain employs TRBV27 and TRBJ1-6, with TRBD1 identical over 9 bases. Trimming at V came to 11 bases and at J to 7 bases, leaving 9 bases not matched to a gene. CDR3 size: 14 residues. The germline V gene has CDR1 MNHEY and CDR2 SMNVEV (reference sequence).

This clonotype was detected ten times or more. V usage is TRBV6-1 and J usage is TRBJ2-3; D is possibly TRBD1 (6 bases). The CDR3 contains 14 residues. V lost 5 bases and J 4 bases, leaving 13 bases between the germline ends. Germline CDR1 reads MNHNS; CDR2 reads SASEGT. CDR3 bases: TGTGCCAGCAGTTCCTCGGCAGGGGCAGATACGCAGTATTTT. Its protein is CASSSSAGADTQYF.

A few counts support this clonotype. This sequence joins TRBV5-1 and TRBJ2-5; tentative D call: TRBD1 (6 bases). Trimming cost V 4 bases and J 5 bases, with 15 bases left between them. Germline CDR1 is SGHRS and CDR2 is YFSETQ. The CDR3 sequence is 14 residues long. CDR3 in DNA: TGCGCCAGCAGCCCGGACAGCGAGAGGGAGACCCAGTACTTC. Its translation: CASSPDSERETQYF.

This clonotype was recorded a few times. One end of the junction does not line up with germline, which may come from a read error. The V call is TRBV6-1, the J call TRBJ2-7; 10 bases line up with TRBD1. CDR3 length: 13 residues. Germline V CDR1 and CDR2: MNHNS, SASEGT. The CDR3 spells CASSRDRGYEQHF. The CDR3 DNA reads as TGTGCCAGCAGTCGGGACAGGGGCTACGAGCAGCACTTC.